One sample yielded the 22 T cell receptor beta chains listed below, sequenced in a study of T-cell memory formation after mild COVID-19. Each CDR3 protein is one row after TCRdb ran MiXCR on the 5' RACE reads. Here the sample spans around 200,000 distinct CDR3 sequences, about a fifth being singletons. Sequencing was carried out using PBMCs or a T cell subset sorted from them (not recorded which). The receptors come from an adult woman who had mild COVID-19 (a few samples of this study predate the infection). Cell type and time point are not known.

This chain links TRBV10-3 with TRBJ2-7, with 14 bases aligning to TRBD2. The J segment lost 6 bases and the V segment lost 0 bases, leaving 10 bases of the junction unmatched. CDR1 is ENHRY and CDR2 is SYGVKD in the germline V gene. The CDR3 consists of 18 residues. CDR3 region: CAISESEGTSGRSGEQYF. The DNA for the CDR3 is TGTGCCATCAGTGAGTCGGAGGGGACTAGCGGGAGATCTGGCGAGCAGTACTTC.

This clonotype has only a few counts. CDR3 in amino acids: CASTNQNTEAFF. The DNA for the CDR3 is TGTGCCAGCACCAACCAGAACACTGAAGCTTTCTTT. The rearrangement uses TRBV7-2 and TRBJ1-1; D ambiguous. Germline-derived CDR1 and CDR2 are SGHTA and FQGNSA. Trimming removed 7 bases at V and 1 base at J, with 7 bases between. The length of the CDR3 is 12 residues.

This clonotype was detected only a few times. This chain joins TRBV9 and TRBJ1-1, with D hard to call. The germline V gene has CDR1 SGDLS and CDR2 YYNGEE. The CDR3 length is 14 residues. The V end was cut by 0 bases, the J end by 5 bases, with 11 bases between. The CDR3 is CASSVGYSGTEAFF. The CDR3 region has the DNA TGTGCCAGCAGCGTAGGCTACTCGGGGACTGAAGCTTTCTTT.

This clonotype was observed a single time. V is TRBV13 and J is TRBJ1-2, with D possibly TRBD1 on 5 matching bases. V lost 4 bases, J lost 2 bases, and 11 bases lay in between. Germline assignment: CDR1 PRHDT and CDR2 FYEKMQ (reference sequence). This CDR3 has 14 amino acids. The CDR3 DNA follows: TGTGCCAGCAGCTCCAGGGTGTTAAACTATGGCTACACCTTC. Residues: CASSSRVLNYGYTF.

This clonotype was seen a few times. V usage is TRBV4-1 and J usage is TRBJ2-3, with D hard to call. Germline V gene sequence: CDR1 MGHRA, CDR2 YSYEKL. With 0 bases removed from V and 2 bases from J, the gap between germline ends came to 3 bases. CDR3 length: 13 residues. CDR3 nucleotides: TGCGCCAGCAGCCAAGAGGCCACAGATACGCAGTATTTT. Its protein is CASSQEATDTQYF.

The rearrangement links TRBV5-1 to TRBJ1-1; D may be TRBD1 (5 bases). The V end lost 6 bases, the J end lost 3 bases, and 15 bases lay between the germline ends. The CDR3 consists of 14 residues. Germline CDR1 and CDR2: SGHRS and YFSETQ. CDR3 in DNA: TGCGCCAGCACCCGGTGGGGGGAGGACACTGAAGCTTTCTTT. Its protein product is CASTRWGEDTEAFF.

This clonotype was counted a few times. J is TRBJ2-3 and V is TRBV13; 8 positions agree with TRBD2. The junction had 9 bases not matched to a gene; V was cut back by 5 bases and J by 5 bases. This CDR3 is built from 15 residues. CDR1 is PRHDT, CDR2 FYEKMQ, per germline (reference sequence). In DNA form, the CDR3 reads TGTGCCAGCAGCCACCGGGGGGGCCAGGGAGATACGCAGTATTTT. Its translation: CASSHRGGQGDTQYF.

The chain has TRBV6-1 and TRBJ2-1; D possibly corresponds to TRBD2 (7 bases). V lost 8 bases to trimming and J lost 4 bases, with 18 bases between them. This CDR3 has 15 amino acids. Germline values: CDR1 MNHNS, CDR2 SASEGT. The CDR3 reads CASLIGGRVYNEQFF. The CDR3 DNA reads TGTGCCAGCCTCATCGGGGGGCGCGTTTACAATGAGCAGTTCTTC.

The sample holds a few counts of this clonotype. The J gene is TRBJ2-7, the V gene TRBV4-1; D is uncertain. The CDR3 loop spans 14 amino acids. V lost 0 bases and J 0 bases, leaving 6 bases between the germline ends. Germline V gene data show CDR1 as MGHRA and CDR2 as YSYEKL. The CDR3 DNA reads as TGCGCCAGCAGCCAAGAGCAGAGCTCCTACGAGCAGTACTTC. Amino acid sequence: CASSQEQSSYEQYF.

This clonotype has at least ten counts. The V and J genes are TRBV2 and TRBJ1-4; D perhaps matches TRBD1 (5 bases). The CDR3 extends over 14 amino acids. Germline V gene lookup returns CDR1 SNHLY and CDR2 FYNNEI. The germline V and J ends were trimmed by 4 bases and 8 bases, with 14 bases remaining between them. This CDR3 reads CASSAGRIYEKLFF. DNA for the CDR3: TGTGCCAGCAGTGCAGGGAGGATTTACGAAAAACTGTTTTTT.

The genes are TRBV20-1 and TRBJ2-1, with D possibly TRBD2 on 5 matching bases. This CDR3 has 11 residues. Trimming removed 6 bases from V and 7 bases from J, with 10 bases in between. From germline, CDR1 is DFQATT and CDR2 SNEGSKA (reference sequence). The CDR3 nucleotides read TGCAGTGCGGGAGCTAGTAATGAGCAGTTCTTC. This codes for CSAGASNEQFF.

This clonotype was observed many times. CDR3 sequence reads: CASSLSGTYNEQFF. The CDR3 region has the DNA TGTGCCAGCAGCCTTAGCGGGACCTACAATGAGCAGTTCTTC. The rearrangement joins TRBV7-9 to TRBJ2-1, with TRBD2 identical over 8 bases. CDR3 length equals 14 residues. Germline trimming cut 5 bases from V and 2 bases from J; bases unmatched to any gene: 2. Germline CDR1 is SEHNR and CDR2 is FQNEAQ (reference sequence). Full variable domain (missing parts from reference TRBV7-9 and TRBJ2-1): DTGVSQNPRHKITKRGQNVTFRCDPISEHNRLYWYRQTLGQGPEFLTYFQNEAQLEKSRLLSDRFSAERPKGSFSTLEIQRTEQGDSAMYLCASSLSGTYNEQFFGPGTRLTVL.

In DNA form, the CDR3 reads TGTGCCAGCAGCCCCGAGGGGCGGGGGGGCTTCACAGATACGCAGTATTTT. The encoded protein is CASSPEGRGGFTDTQYF. The chain combines TRBV7-6 with TRBJ2-3, with 9 bases fitting TRBD2. The germline gives CDR1 SGHVS, CDR2 FNYEAQ. The V segment lost 5 bases and the J segment 2 bases; nucleotides outside the gene matches: 11. The CDR3 length is 17 residues.

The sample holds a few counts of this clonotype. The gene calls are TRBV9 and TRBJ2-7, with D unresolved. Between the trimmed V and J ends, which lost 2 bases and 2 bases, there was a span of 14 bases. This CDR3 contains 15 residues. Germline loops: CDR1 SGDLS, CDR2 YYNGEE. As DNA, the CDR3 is TGTGCCAGCAGCGTGAGACCGGATGGGACCTACGAGCAGTACTTC. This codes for CASSVRPDGTYEQYF.

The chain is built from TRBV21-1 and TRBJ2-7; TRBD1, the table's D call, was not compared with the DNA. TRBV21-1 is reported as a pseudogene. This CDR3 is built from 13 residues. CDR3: CASSIVRGYEQYF. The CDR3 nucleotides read TGTGCCAGCAGCATCGTCAGGGGCTACGAGCAGTACTTC.

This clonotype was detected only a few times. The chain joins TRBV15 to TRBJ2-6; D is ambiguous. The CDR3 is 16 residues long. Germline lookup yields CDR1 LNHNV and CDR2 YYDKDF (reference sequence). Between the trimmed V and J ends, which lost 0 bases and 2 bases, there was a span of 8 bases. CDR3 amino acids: CATSREVRAGANVLTF. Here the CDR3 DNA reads TGTGCCACCAGCAGAGAAGTTCGGGCTGGGGCCAACGTCCTGACTTTC. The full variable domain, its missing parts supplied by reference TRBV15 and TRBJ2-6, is DAMVIQNPRYQVTQFGKPVTLSCSQTLNHNVMYWYQQKSSQAPKLLFHYYDKDFNNEADTPDNFQSRRPNTSFCFLDIRSPGLGDTAMYLCATSREVRAGANVLTFGAGSRLTVL.

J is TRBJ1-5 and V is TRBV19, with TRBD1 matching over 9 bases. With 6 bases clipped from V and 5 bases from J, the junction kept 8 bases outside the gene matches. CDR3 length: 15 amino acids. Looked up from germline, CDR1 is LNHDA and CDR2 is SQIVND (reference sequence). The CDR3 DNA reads TGTGCCAGTAGCTTGGGACAGGGAAGCGATCAGCCCCAGCATTTT. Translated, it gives CASSLGQGSDQPQHF.

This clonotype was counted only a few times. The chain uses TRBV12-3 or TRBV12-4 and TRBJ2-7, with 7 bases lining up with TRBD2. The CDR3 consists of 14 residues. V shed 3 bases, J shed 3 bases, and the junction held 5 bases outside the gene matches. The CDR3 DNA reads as TGTGCCAGCAGTTTTTTAGCGGGCCTCTACGAGCAGTACTTC. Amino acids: CASSFLAGLYEQYF.

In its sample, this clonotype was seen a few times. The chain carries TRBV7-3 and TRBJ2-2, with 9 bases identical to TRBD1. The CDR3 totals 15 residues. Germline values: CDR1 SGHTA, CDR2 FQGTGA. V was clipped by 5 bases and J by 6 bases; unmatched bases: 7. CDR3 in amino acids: CASSPWTGDPGELFF. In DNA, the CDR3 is TGTGCCAGCAGCCCTTGGACAGGGGACCCCGGGGAGCTGTTTTTT.

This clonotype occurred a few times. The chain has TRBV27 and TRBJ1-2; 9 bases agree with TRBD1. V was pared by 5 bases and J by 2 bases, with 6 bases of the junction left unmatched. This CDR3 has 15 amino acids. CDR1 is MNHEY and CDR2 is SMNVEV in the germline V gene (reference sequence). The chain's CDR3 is CASSLYRGRNYGYTF. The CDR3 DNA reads TGTGCCAGCAGTCTCTACAGGGGGCGGAACTATGGCTACACCTTC.

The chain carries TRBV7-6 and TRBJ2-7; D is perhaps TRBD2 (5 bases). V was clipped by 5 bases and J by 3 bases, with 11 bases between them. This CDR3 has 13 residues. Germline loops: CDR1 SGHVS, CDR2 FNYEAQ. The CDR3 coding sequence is TGTGCCAGCAGCCCCGCCGACTACTACGAGCAGTACTTC. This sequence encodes CASSPADYYEQYF.

The DNA for the CDR3 is TGTGCCAGCAGTTCCCCCCGGGACAGGGGGTGGGGTTCACCCCTCCACTTT. This sequence encodes CASSSPRDRGWGSPLHF. The rearrangement joins TRBV6-2 or TRBV6-3 to TRBJ1-6; 11 bases fit TRBD1. CDR1 and CDR2 (germline): MNHEY, SVGEGT. The CDR3 runs to 17 residues. V was clipped by 4 bases and J by 9 bases; unmatched bases: 11.